This entry features one T cell receptor beta chain sequence. These data are taken from a study of identical twins. In germline, CDR1 is DFQATT, CDR2 SNEGSKA (reference sequence). Trimming removed 1 base from V and 5 bases from J, with 17 bases in between. This CDR3 contains 16 residues. TCRdb passed the 5' RACE reads through MiXCR, listing each CDR3 protein once. The sample contains under 900,000 distinct CDR3 sequences, 18% of which appear only once. The data also belong to a second study, concerning T cells expressing NK-cell markers. That report adds: Six donors had dominant NKG2C+ clonotypes that comprised roughly 1.0-7.5% of their CD8+ T cells. The CD3+CD56-NKG2C+ fraction was also led by these clonotypes in several donors. Unclear, still, was the HCMV specificity of the expanded NKG2C+ T cell clones.

The chain couples TRBV20-1 to TRBJ2-2; D gene ambiguous. The receptor was isolated from a woman aged 18-29 years in good health. Specimen: PBMCs. CDR3 sequence (DNA): TGCAGTGCTAGAGGTTCCGCTAGGTCTTTAACCGGGGAGCTGTTTTTT. Translating gives CSARGSARSLTGELFF.